These 7 T cell receptor beta chains originate from one sample sequenced in a study of T cell repertoires in cytomegalovirus infection. TCRdb re-called the reads with MiXCR, one entry per CDR3 protein. In the table there are a few hundred thousand distinct CDR3 sequences, about 32% of which are singletons. These receptors have no identified antigens. Sequenced material: cultured PBMCs, taken from culture after CMV antigen stimulation. These receptors all stem from a human donor in good health (CMV status not recorded). Some clones in this sample may be carry-over from other donors' samples.

V is TRBV27 and J is TRBJ1-5; the D is unclear. The germline CDR1 and CDR2 sequences are MNHEY and SMNVEV (reference sequence). The CDR3 is 15 amino acids. V was shortened by 4 bases and J by 1 base, with 11 bases between the two germline ends. CDR3 DNA: TGTGCCAGCAGTTACGAGGGAAGAAGCAATCAGCCCCAGCATTTT. It yields the protein CASSYEGRSNQPQHF.

The gene calls are TRBV7-9 and TRBJ2-1; 7 bases agree with TRBD2. The germline V gene has CDR1 SEHNR and CDR2 FQNEAQ (reference sequence). The CDR3 length is 20 residues. V shed 5 bases and J 0 bases; nucleotides not matched to a gene: 19. CDR3 region: CASSEPGLPKDWGSYNEQFF. The CDR3 region has the DNA TGTGCCAGCAGCGAACCGGGACTACCAAAGGACTGGGGCTCCTACAATGAGCAGTTCTTC.

The sample holds a few counts of this clonotype. The chain carries TRBV6-5 and TRBJ1-2; D is perhaps TRBD1 (6 bases). The germline V and J ends were trimmed by 2 bases and 7 bases, with 17 bases remaining between them. This CDR3 comprises 15 residues. Germline assignment: CDR1 MNHEY and CDR2 SVGAGI. CDR3 DNA: TGTGCCAGCAGTTACAGGGGGGGACCCAAAAGTGGCTACACCTTC. This gives the protein CASSYRGGPKSGYTF.

This chain connects TRBV10-3 to TRBJ2-4, with 8 positions matching TRBD2. With V trimmed by 2 bases and J by 1 base, 10 bases remained unmatched. Germline V CDR1 and CDR2: ENHRY, SYGVKD. This CDR3 is built from 18 residues. The CDR3: CAISEASGREEAKNIQYF. The DNA of the CDR3 is TGTGCCATCAGTGAGGCATCGGGGCGGGAGGAGGCCAAAAACATTCAGTACTTC.

CDR3 bases: TGTGCTAGTGGTTTGGGTACAGGGGGCTACCAAGAGACCCAGTACTTC. It yields the protein CASGLGTGGYQETQYF. V is TRBV12-5 and J is TRBJ2-5; 9 nucleotides line up with TRBD1. This CDR3 has 16 amino acids. Germline CDR1 reads LGHNT; CDR2 reads FRNRAP. Trimming took 1 base from V and 0 from J; bases not matched to a gene: 3. Complete variable domain (other parts from reference TRBV12-5 and TRBJ2-5): DARVTQTPRHKVTEMGQEVTMRCQPILGHNTVFWYRQTMMQGLELLAYFRNRAPLDDSGMPKDRFSAEMPDATLATLKIQPSEPRDSAVYFCASGLGTGGYQETQYFGPGTRLLVL.

The chain links TRBV5-1 to TRBJ2-1, with 11 bases fitting TRBD2. The germline CDR1 and CDR2 sequences are SGHRS and YFSETQ. V gave up 3 bases and J gave up 8 bases; unmatched junction bases: 7. CDR3 length: 15 amino acids. The CDR3 nucleotides read TGCGCCAGCAGCTCCCCGGGACTAGCGGACTATGAGCAGTTCTTC. Translating gives CASSSPGLADYEQFF.

This chain uses TRBV6-1 with TRBJ1-2, with 11 nucleotides matching TRBD1. The ends lost 4 bases at V and 4 bases at J; junction bases unmatched: 14. This CDR3 comprises 18 residues. Per the germline V gene, CDR1 is MNHNS and CDR2 is SASEGT. The CDR3 loop reads CASSGWTGGISSPYGYTF. The CDR3 coding sequence is TGTGCCAGCAGTGGGTGGACAGGGGGCATTTCTAGCCCCTATGGCTACACCTTC.